This T cell receptor beta chain was retrieved from a study of blood T cell repertoires in COVID-19. In the study overall: Material from acute and convalescent COVID-19 was sourced from the United States, Italy and Spain. Sources were T cells, B-cell-depleted T cells, or PBMCs; the material itself was cDNA or gDNA.

The CDR3 spans 17 residues. Germline-derived CDR1 and CDR2 are LGHDT and YNNKEL (reference sequence). V was clipped by 2 bases and J by 1 base; unmatched bases: 10. The authors' processing: The assay estimated nucleated cells by amplifying reference gene primers. Clones were read by immunoSEQ multiplex PCR, and TCRdb kept only the in-frame ones, dropping some. That table is the source of V, J and clone size, and D and trimming were worked out from the DNA. The sample carries 85,000 to 130,000 clones, roughly 83% recorded once. The source of this sequence is a woman aged 80 or older with active or convalescent COVID-19. The chain links TRBV3-1 (or the pseudogene TRBV3-2) to TRBJ1-1, with 7 positions matching TRBD1. The specimen was peripheral blood. DNA of the CDR3: TGTGCCAGCAGCCAACCCTCCCCCGGGACAGCGAACACTGAAGCTTTCTTT. Its translation is CASSQPSPGTANTEAFF.